This T cell receptor beta chain was obtained from a study of blood T cell repertoires in COVID-19. The V and J ends lost 7 bases and 14 bases respectively, with 24 bases between them. This CDR3 comprises 13 residues. Per the germline V gene, CDR1 is SQVTM and CDR2 is ANQGSEA. Generated by immunoSEQ multiplex PCR, the TCRdb table keeps only in-frame clones and is missing some. The sample contains about 170,000 clones, roughly 93% of which appear only once. The genes are TRBV29-1 and TRBJ2-1; possible D gene TRBD1, 6 bases. The clonotype was recovered from a man aged 18-30 years with COVID-19, enrolled during active disease. Sample: peripheral blood. As DNA, the CDR3 is TGCAGCGCCGGGGAAGGGGGAATAGGAGAAGAGTTCTTC. This codes for CSAGEGGIGEEFF.